This T cell receptor (beta chain) is drawn from a study of cytomegalovirus exposure and HLA in healthy donors. Background on the study: Unique TCRs from HLA-typed donors, roughly 89 million of them, were held in an early data release.

Both 60 Vbeta primers and 13 Jbeta primers went into the PCR. Here immunoSEQ multiplex PCR was the method, and the copy in TCRdb shows in-frame clones only, minus some. Counted here are some 150,000 clones, around 85% occurring once; the ten biggest clones make up more than 4%. Germline CDR1 reads SEHNR; CDR2 reads FQNEAQ (reference sequence). V lost 4 bases and J 3 bases, leaving 13 bases between the germline ends. There are 15 residues in the CDR3. The chain employs TRBV7-9 and TRBJ1-3, with D perhaps TRBD1 (5 bases). The sample taken for sequencing was PBMCs. The TCR originated in a man aged 35-49 years in good health and CMV-seronegative. The CDR3 here is CASSSQGVGGNTIYF. The CDR3 nucleotides are TGTGCCAGCAGCTCACAAGGGGTCGGTGGAAACACCATATATTTT. The complete variable domain, with remaining parts taken from reference TRBV7-9 and TRBJ1-3, reads DTGVSQNPRHKITKRGQNVTFRCDPISEHNRLYWYRQTLGQGPEFLTYFQNEAQLEKSRLLSDRFSAERPKGSFSTLEIQRTEQGDSAMYLCASSSQGVGGNTIYFGEGSWLTVV.